This T cell receptor (beta chain) was profiled in a study of monozygotic twins with inflammatory bowel disease. Study-wide results and limits: Among patients, repertoires may have gained variability from differing immunosuppressive treatments. Researchers reported no repertoire similarity difference between concordant and discordant twins, possibly from limited power. IBD patients shared fewer clonotypes with others than healthy twins, especially with disease activity.

Following a re-call of the 5' RACE reads, TCRdb has one entry per CDR3 protein and lacks DNA. The table lists around 380,000 distinct CDR3 sequences, with around 2.4% in the top ten. About this clonotype itself: Its matching antigen is unknown.

The CDR3 runs to 18 residues. Per germline, CDR1 MGHRA and CDR2 YSYEKL. Sequencing was done on a sample of blood. This chain connects TRBV4-1 to TRBJ2-3; TCRdb's D gene call, TRBD2, goes unchecked for lack of DNA. The receptor comes from a human donor with ulcerative colitis or Crohn's disease, or a healthy co-twin of an affected twin (not recorded which). The CDR3 loop reads CASSQDPFAGGPTDTQYF.